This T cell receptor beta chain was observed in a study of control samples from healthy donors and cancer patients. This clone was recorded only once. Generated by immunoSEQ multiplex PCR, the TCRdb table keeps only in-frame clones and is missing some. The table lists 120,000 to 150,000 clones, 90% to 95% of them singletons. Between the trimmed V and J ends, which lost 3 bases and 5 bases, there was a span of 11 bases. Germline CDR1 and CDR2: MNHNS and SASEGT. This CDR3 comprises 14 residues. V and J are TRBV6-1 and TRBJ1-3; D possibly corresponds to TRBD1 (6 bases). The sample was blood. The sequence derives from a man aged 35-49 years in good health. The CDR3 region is CASSEGTLRNTIYF. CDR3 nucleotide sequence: TGTGCCAGCAGTGAGGGGACATTGAGAAACACCATATATTTT.